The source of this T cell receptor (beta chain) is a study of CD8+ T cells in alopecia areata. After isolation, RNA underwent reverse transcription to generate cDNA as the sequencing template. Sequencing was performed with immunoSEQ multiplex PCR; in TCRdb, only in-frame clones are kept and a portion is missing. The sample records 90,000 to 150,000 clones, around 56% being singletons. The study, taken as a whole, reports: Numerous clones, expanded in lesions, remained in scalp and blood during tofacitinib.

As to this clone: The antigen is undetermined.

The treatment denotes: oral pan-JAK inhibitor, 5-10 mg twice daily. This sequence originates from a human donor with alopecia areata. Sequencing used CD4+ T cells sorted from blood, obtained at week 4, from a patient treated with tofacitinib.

The CDR3 DNA reads as TGCAGCGTTGACAGGGTTGGTGCAGATACGCAGTATTTT. Amino acid sequence: CSVDRVGADTQYF. This chain connects TRBV29-1 to TRBJ2-3; maybe TRBD1 (5 bases). Germline V gives CDR1 SQVTM, CDR2 ANQGSEA. The V gene lost 3 bases and the J gene lost 4 bases, with 11 bases spanning the gap. The CDR3 spans 13 residues.